This T cell receptor (beta chain) originates from a study of regulatory dendritic cells for organ transplantation. This clone was counted between two and nine times. Sequencing used immunoSEQ multiplex PCR; TCRdb keeps in-frame clones, though not all of them. The table records almost 30,000 clones, almost 80% of them present only once. This clonotype originated in a human donor in good health. Sample: memory CD4+ T cells from blood. Described subset: CD45RO+ memory T cells.

This CDR3 is CSVNRGRDGEQYF. Here the CDR3 DNA reads TGCAGCGTAAACAGGGGGCGCGATGGTGAGCAGTACTTC. V usage is TRBV29-1 and J usage is TRBJ2-7; TRBD1 matches 9 bases. V was pared by 6 bases and J by 7 bases, with 10 bases of the junction left unmatched. Per the germline V gene, CDR1 is SQVTM and CDR2 is ANQGSEA. The CDR3 is 13 residues long.